Following are 18 T cell receptor beta chains from one sample sequenced in a study of blood T cell repertoires in COVID-19. The assay was immunoSEQ multiplex PCR, and TCRdb's table has in-frame clones only and misses some. The sample has roughly 48,000 clones, over 80% seen once. Sequences were obtained from peripheral blood. Receptors were obtained from an older man with acute or convalescent COVID-19.

The chain is built from TRBV30 and TRBJ1-3, with D tentatively TRBD1 (5 bases). The V end was cut by 5 bases, the J end by 0 bases, with 11 bases between. The CDR3 loop spans 14 amino acids. Germline V lookup: CDR1 GTSNPN, CDR2 SVGIG (reference sequence). Here the CDR3 reads CAWEGLLSGNTIYF. CDR3 DNA: TGTGCCTGGGAGGGACTCCTCTCTGGAAACACCATATATTTT.

This clone was recorded a few times. The chain joins TRBV9 to TRBJ1-1; TRBD1 matches 8 bases. V was clipped by 2 bases and J by 1 base; unmatched bases: 4. The CDR3 extends over 15 amino acids. Germline V gene sequence: CDR1 SGDLS, CDR2 YYNGEE. The CDR3 sequence is CASSVSGTGNTEAFF. The CDR3 bases are TGTGCCAGCAGCGTTTCCGGGACAGGGAACACTGAAGCTTTCTTT.

This clone appeared a single time. The genes are TRBV2 and TRBJ1-5; the match to TRBD1 covers 9 bases. The V segment lost 6 bases and the J segment 4 bases; nucleotides outside the gene matches: 4. Per germline, CDR1 SNHLY and CDR2 FYNNEI. The CDR3 has 14 amino acids. The CDR3 is CASRRDRVNQPQHF. CDR3 coding DNA: TGTGCCAGCAGAAGGGACAGGGTGAATCAGCCCCAGCATTTT.

The chain employs TRBV9 and TRBJ2-1; 13 positions agree with TRBD2. This CDR3 has 14 residues. The germline V gene encodes CDR1 SGDLS and CDR2 YYNGEE. Trimming at V came to 5 bases and at J to 5 bases, leaving 1 base not matched to a gene. CDR3 bases: TGTGCCAGCAGAGGGACTAGCGGGAACAATGAGCAGTTCTTC. Its translation: CASRGTSGNNEQFF. Combining the CDR3 with reference TRBV9 and TRBJ2-1 gives the whole variable domain DSGVTQTPKHLITATGQRVTLRCSPRSGDLSVYWYQQSLDQGLQFLIQYYNGEERAKGNILERFSAQQFPDLHSELNLSSLELGDSALYFCASRGTSGNNEQFFGPGTRLTVL.

The chain is built from TRBV5-4 and TRBJ1-2; 8 nucleotides match TRBD1. Germline V lookup: CDR1 SGHNT, CDR2 YYREEE (reference sequence). There are 14 residues in the CDR3. Unmatched junction bases numbered 9, after V lost 4 bases and J lost 7 bases. The CDR3 reads CASSRFTGGSGYTF. The CDR3 DNA reads TGTGCCAGCAGCCGCTTCACAGGGGGTTCTGGCTACACCTTC.

CDR3 amino acids: CASSPRTGLAFF. The CDR3 bases are TGTGCCAGCAGCCCTAGGACAGGGTTAGCTTTCTTT. The chain recombines TRBV7-2 with TRBJ1-1, with TRBD1 matching over 8 bases. The J segment lost 10 bases and the V segment lost 5 bases, leaving 6 bases of the junction unmatched. The CDR3 extends over 12 amino acids. Germline CDR1 and CDR2: SGHTA and FQGNSA.

The chain uses TRBV27 and TRBJ2-2; 12 bases align to TRBD1. Germline CDR1 MNHEY, CDR2 SMNVEV (reference sequence). J lost 5 bases, V lost 4 bases, and 8 bases had no gene match. CDR3 length equals 17 residues. CDR3 protein: CASSSTGTGGKTGELFF. The CDR3 bases are TGTGCCAGCAGTTCAACCGGGACAGGGGGCAAAACCGGGGAGCTGTTTTTT.

This chain's CDR3 is CSEGGNTEAFF. The CDR3 bases are TGCAGCGAAGGGGGAAACACTGAAGCTTTCTTT. This chain links TRBV29-1 with TRBJ1-1; a possible D gene is TRBD1 (6 bases). CDR3 length equals 11 residues. CDR1 and CDR2 from the germline V gene are SQVTM and ANQGSEA. Trimming removed 7 bases from V and 2 bases from J, with 8 bases in between. The full variable domain, completed using reference TRBV29-1 and TRBJ1-1, is SAVISQKPSRDICQRGTSLTIQCQVDSQVTMMFWYRQQPGQSLTLIATANQGSEATYESGFVIDKFPISRPNLTFSTLTVSNMSPEDSSIYLCSEGGNTEAFFGQGTRLTVV.

The rearrangement uses TRBV27 and TRBJ2-2, with D possibly matching TRBD1 (5 bases). This CDR3 comprises 14 residues. Germline-derived CDR1 and CDR2 are MNHEY and SMNVEV (reference sequence). The ends were cut back, 5 bases at V and 8 bases at J, with 15 bases in the middle. Here the CDR3 reads CASSKTALGGELFF. Written as DNA, the CDR3 is TGTGCCAGCAGTAAGACAGCTCTTGGTGGGGAGCTGTTTTTT.

The CDR3 protein is CASSLRMNTEAFF. CDR3 nucleotide sequence: TGTGCCAGCAGCCTGCGGATGAACACTGAAGCTTTCTTT. The V gene is TRBV7-2, the J gene TRBJ1-1; unclear D gene. This CDR3 region has 13 residues. Trimming took 5 bases from V and 0 from J, leaving 7 bases between them. Germline CDR1 and CDR2: SGHTA and FQGNSA. The full variable domain, rest sourced from reference TRBV7-2 and TRBJ1-1, is GAGVSQSPSNKVTEKGKDVELRCDPISGHTALYWYRQSLGQGLEFLIYFQGNSAPDKSGLPSDRFSAERTGGSVSTLTIQRTQQEDSAVYLCASSLRMNTEAFFGQGTRLTVV.

The rearrangement links TRBV29-1 to TRBJ2-1; 8 nucleotides agree with TRBD1. The germline V gene encodes CDR1 SQVTM and CDR2 ANQGSEA. The V and J ends lost 8 bases and 5 bases, in that order; junction bases with no gene match: 8. The CDR3 contains 13 residues. The CDR3 nucleotides read TGCAGCTTAGACAGGGGATCTCACAATGAGCAGTTCTTC. The encoded protein is CSLDRGSHNEQFF.

The J gene is TRBJ2-3, the V gene TRBV5-1; D is ambiguous. CDR1 is SGHRS, CDR2 YFSETQ, per germline. Trimming took off 6 bases at V and 1 base at J, with 6 bases between the two ends. CDR3 size: 12 residues. In DNA form, the CDR3 reads TGCGCCAGCACCCTAGGCACAGATACGCAGTATTTT. This gives the protein CASTLGTDTQYF.

The chain links TRBV4-2 to TRBJ2-7; maybe TRBD2 (7 bases). Germline V lookup: CDR1 LGHNA, CDR2 YNFKEQ. CDR3 length: 15 amino acids. V was shortened by 4 bases and J by 1 base, with 14 bases between the two germline ends. CDR3 DNA: TGTGCCAGCAGCCTTGGGGCGGGGGCTTCCTACGAGCAGTACTTC. Its protein product is CASSLGAGASYEQYF.

The chain uses TRBV29-1 and TRBJ2-2; 8 bases agree with TRBD2. The length of the CDR3 is 14 residues. Trimming cost V 6 bases and J 1 base; bases outside gene matches: 4. CDR1 SQVTM and CDR2 ANQGSEA come from the germline V gene. The CDR3 DNA sequence: TGCAGCGTCTCTAGCGGGCTGAACACCGGGGAGCTGTTTTTT. Its translation is CSVSSGLNTGELFF.

This chain uses TRBV27 with TRBJ1-5, with no clear D. Trimming removed 6 bases at V and 4 bases at J, with 16 bases between. Germline CDR1 MNHEY, CDR2 SMNVEV (reference sequence). The CDR3 extends over 15 amino acids. The CDR3 bases are TGTGCCAGCAGACCGACATGGTCATTAAATCAGCCCCAGCATTTT. Residues: CASRPTWSLNQPQHF.

This chain joins TRBV27 and TRBJ2-1; 9 bases are shared with TRBD1. The CDR3 runs 18 residues. V was clipped by 5 bases and J by 0 bases; unmatched bases: 11. Germline CDR1 and CDR2: MNHEY and SMNVEV (reference sequence). The CDR3 bases are TGTGCCAGCAGTCGGGACAGGGTGGGCTTAAGCTCCTACAATGAGCAGTTCTTC. Protein product: CASSRDRVGLSSYNEQFF.

The chain carries TRBV2 and TRBJ2-5; D is possibly TRBD2 (6 bases). Trimming cost V 7 bases and J 0 bases, with 24 bases left between them. Germline loops: CDR1 SNHLY, CDR2 FYNNEI. The CDR3 spans 18 residues. CDR3 sequence reads: CASKRGIPGGAYQETQYF. Written as DNA, the CDR3 is TGTGCCAGCAAGAGGGGTATCCCTGGCGGGGCTTACCAAGAGACCCAGTACTTC.

The gene calls are TRBV2 and TRBJ2-7, with TRBD2 matching over 7 bases. This CDR3 spans 14 amino acids. Germline lookup yields CDR1 SNHLY and CDR2 FYNNEI. J lost 4 bases, V lost 3 bases, and 6 bases had no gene match. The CDR3 coding sequence is TGTGCCAGCAGTGAGGGTAGCGGGTCTTACGAGCAGTACTTC. This encodes CASSEGSGSYEQYF.